This T cell receptor (beta chain) was identified in a study of T cell responses to AZD1222 COVID-19 vaccine. In regard to this clone: Its cognate antigen is unknown.

V was clipped by 2 bases and J by 3 bases, with 10 bases between them. Germline-derived CDR1 and CDR2 are MNHEY and SVGAGI. The CDR3 is made up of 15 amino acids. Study observations and caveats: Only 6 or 7 AZD1222 recipients tested seropositive at baseline. Within unmutated variant regions lay the reported targets of nearly half of spike-specific TCRs. Donors in the cohort were predominantly white British and more often female, and clonal diversity was possibly underestimated. No day 14 peak samples; only post-peak repertoires were characterized.

This table comes from immunoSEQ multiplex PCR, and its TCRdb copy is limited to in-frame clones, with some not included. The repertoire consists of roughly 170,000 clones, with approximately 94% occurring once and the leading ten covering 1.5% to 2%. This TCR came from an adult who received the AZD1222 COVID-19 vaccine. Material: peripheral blood, obtained 28 days after the second AZD1222 dose. This chain connects TRBV6-5 to TRBJ2-2, with unresolved D. For the CDR3, the DNA is TGTGCCAGCAGTTACGTTGAGTCGGACACCGGGGAGCTGTTTTTT. As protein: CASSYVESDTGELFF.